Following are 14 T cell receptor beta chains from one sample sequenced in a study of T-cell reconstitution after alpha-beta-depleted transplantation in children. Unique molecular identifiers were used in preparing the TCRbeta library. TCRdb reprocessed the PCR reads via MiXCR and lists one record per CDR3 protein. The sample has about 980,000 distinct CDR3 sequences; less than 30% are singletons. This specimen was PBMCs, mostly from graft donor cells, taken 360 days after TCRalphabeta/CD19-depleted stem cell transplant. These receptors all come from a boy under two years old who had a stem cell transplant for SCID, so the T cells may come from the graft donor.

The chain combines TRBV12-3 or TRBV12-4 with TRBJ1-5, with 11 bases that match TRBD1. Trimming removed 6 bases from V and 7 bases from J; junction bases left unmatched: 14. The CDR3 sequence is 17 residues long. In DNA form, the CDR3 reads TGTGCCAGCAGAGGGGACAGGGGGGGATCCGCTCGACAGCCCCAGCATTTT. This encodes CASRGDRGGSARQPQHF.

The chain uses TRBV12-3 or TRBV12-4 and TRBJ2-1; 10 nucleotides match TRBD1. J was trimmed by 7 bases and V by 1 base; bases with no gene match: 4. The CDR3 has 15 amino acids. This chain's CDR3 is CASSLGGTGVNEQFF. CDR3 DNA: TGTGCCAGCAGTTTAGGGGGGACAGGGGTAAATGAGCAGTTCTTC.

This rearrangement joins TRBV6-1 to TRBJ1-5; tentative D call: TRBD1 (6 bases). Germline CDR1 reads MNHNS; CDR2 reads SASEGT. This CDR3 spans 14 amino acids. Trimming shortened V by 3 bases and J by 7 bases, and 13 bases separated the two germline ends. The CDR3 reads CASSEDSVPQPQHF. The DNA of the CDR3 is TGTGCCAGCAGTGAGGACAGCGTGCCCCAGCCCCAGCATTTT.

This clonotype was seen only a few times. The CDR3 reads CASSLGPGQRPIGEQYF. Written as DNA, the CDR3 is TGTGCCAGCAGTTTGGGACCGGGACAGAGACCCATAGGGGAGCAGTACTTC. J is TRBJ2-7 and V is TRBV12-3 or TRBV12-4; 7 bases agree with TRBD1. This CDR3 spans 17 amino acids. V lost 3 bases and J lost 7; bases outside the gene matches: 18.

This clonotype was observed a handful of times. The V and J genes are TRBV5-1 and TRBJ2-1, with 7 positions matching TRBD1. The V gene's germline CDR1 is SGHRS and CDR2 YFSETQ. Trimming took 2 bases from V and 10 from J; bases not matched to a gene: 0. The CDR3 is 11 residues long. The CDR3 region is CASSLQGEQFF. CDR3 nucleotide sequence: TGCGCCAGCAGCTTACAGGGGGAGCAGTTCTTC.

This clonotype was counted between two and nine times. V usage is TRBV14 and J usage is TRBJ2-7, with D possibly matching TRBD2 (7 bases). The V gene lost 4 bases and the J gene lost 2 bases, with 15 bases spanning the gap. The germline V gene has CDR1 SGHDN and CDR2 FVKESK. There are 15 residues in the CDR3. CDR3 loop: CASSRSRGAPYEQYF. The DNA of the CDR3 is TGTGCCAGCAGCCGATCACGGGGGGCACCCTACGAGCAGTACTTC.

J is TRBJ2-4 and V is TRBV20-1, with 13 bases aligning to TRBD2. The junction had 13 bases not matched to a gene; V was cut back by 3 bases and J by 2 bases. Germline CDR1 reads DFQATT; CDR2 reads SNEGSKA (reference sequence). The CDR3 is 19 residues long. CDR3 loop: CSASRLLAGGHGSKNIQYF. The CDR3 DNA reads as TGCAGTGCTAGTAGATTACTAGCGGGGGGGCATGGGTCCAAAAACATTCAGTACTTC.

This rearrangement joins TRBV29-1 to TRBJ2-3, with D perhaps assigned TRBD1 or TRBD2 (5 bases each). CDR3 length: 15 residues. Trimming shortened V by 1 base and J by 2 bases, and 13 bases separated the two germline ends. From germline, CDR1 is SQVTM and CDR2 ANQGSEA. The DNA of the CDR3 is TGCAGCGTTGAAGTCGAACGGGGCTACACAGATACGCAGTATTTT. Translation: CSVEVERGYTDTQYF.

There are a few counts of this clonotype. The chain has TRBV28 and TRBJ2-2; 9 bases map to TRBD1. This CDR3 comprises 18 residues. Per germline, CDR1 MDHEN and CDR2 SYDVKM. With V trimmed by 6 bases and J by 5 bases, 16 bases remained unmatched. CDR3 loop: CASRRRWPGQGMTGELFF. The CDR3 DNA reads as TGTGCCAGCAGACGACGCTGGCCGGGACAGGGAATGACCGGGGAGCTGTTTTTT.

The sample holds a few counts of this clonotype. The rearrangement joins TRBV5-1 to TRBJ2-5; D uncertain. V gave up 2 bases and J gave up 2 bases, with 10 bases separating them. CDR1 and CDR2 (germline): SGHRS, YFSETQ. The CDR3 spans 14 residues. CDR3 coding DNA: TGCGCCAGCAGCTTACCGCCAAATCAAGAGACCCAGTACTTC. This encodes CASSLPPNQETQYF.

The chain employs TRBV5-1 and TRBJ2-7; D is possibly TRBD1 (6 bases). The length of the CDR3 is 15 residues. The germline V gene encodes CDR1 SGHRS and CDR2 YFSETQ. Trimming left V 4 bases short and J 5 bases short, with 19 bases between. DNA of the CDR3: TGCGCCAGCAGCCCGAACAGGGCGTCTCGCGACGAGCAGTACTTC. It codes for CASSPNRASRDEQYF.

This clonotype came up a few times. The chain carries TRBV13 and TRBJ2-1; a possible D gene is TRBD1 (5 bases). This CDR3 comprises 15 residues. Germline V gene data show CDR1 as PRHDT and CDR2 as FYEKMQ (reference sequence). V gave up 0 bases and J gave up 4 bases, with 10 bases separating them. CDR3 DNA: TGTGCCAGCAGCTTAGGGACAGTAGCATACAATGAGCAGTTCTTC. Its translation: CASSLGTVAYNEQFF.

J is TRBJ2-3 and V is TRBV10-3; 10 nucleotides agree with TRBD1. CDR3 size: 14 residues. V lost 7 bases and J lost 3; bases outside the gene matches: 4. Looked up from germline, CDR1 is ENHRY and CDR2 is SYGVKD. The CDR3 nucleotides read TGTGCCATCAAGGACAGGGGGAGAACAGATACGCAGTATTTT. It encodes CAIKDRGRTDTQYF.

There are a few counts of this clonotype. This rearrangement joins TRBV20-1 to TRBJ2-5; D not resolved. This CDR3 region has 11 residues. Trimming stripped 3 bases from V and 5 bases from J, with 7 bases between. The V gene's germline CDR1 is DFQATT and CDR2 SNEGSKA (reference sequence). CDR3 sequence reads: CSARLDETQYF. The CDR3 region has the DNA TGCAGTGCTAGGCTGGACGAGACCCAGTACTTC.